The sequence of this TCR beta chain was determined in a study of glioma-infiltrating T cells after dendritic cell vaccination. Study as a whole: Autologous tumor lysate-pulsed dendritic cell vaccination was given between the early 2000s and the early 2010s.

The PCR used 60 V beta and 13 J beta primers. This table comes from immunoSEQ multiplex PCR, and its TCRdb copy is limited to in-frame clones, with some not included. The sample consists of 90,000 to 110,000 clones, almost 90% of them appearing once. Time point given: after dendritic cell vaccination, including at tumor progression/relapse. This TCR was sampled from a human donor with glioblastoma. Sequenced here: blood, sampled after dendritic cell vaccination.

CDR3 sequence reads: CASSPLVQHQETQYF. The CDR3 DNA reads TGCGCCAGCAGCCCCCTAGTTCAGCACCAAGAGACCCAGTACTTC. The chain couples TRBV5-1 to TRBJ2-5; no clear D gene. The CDR3 contains 15 residues. The V gene's germline CDR1 is SGHRS and CDR2 YFSETQ. The V end was cut by 4 bases, the J end by 0 bases, with 13 bases between.